This T cell receptor (beta chain) was found in a study of regulatory T cells in long-lasting Graves disease (dated by TCRdb to about 2021). For context, the study as a whole: Patients with newly diagnosed Graves' disease had been on antithyroid drugs for under 3 months. This study used TCR sequencing and RNA sequencing of peripheral blood to compare persistent Graves' disease patients against newly diagnosed Graves' disease patients. The study was conducted in China and was registered as a clinical trial. TCR sequencing covered approximately 13 persistent and roughly 20 newly diagnosed Graves' disease patients, around 33 samples in total. Results and caveats for the whole study, not just this receptor: TRBV28, TRBJ1-2 and TRBJ2-5 were preferentially used in persistent disease, while TRBV20-1 and TRBJ2-1 were favored in newly diagnosed disease. A larger number of public clonotypes was shared among persistent patients (about 2,700) than among newly diagnosed patients (around 970). As a limitation, the authors acknowledged that the small sample size may reduce accuracy. Sequencing and analysis were limited to the TCR beta chain. Lower TCR Shannon entropy and fewer highly expanded clones were observed in persistent Graves' disease patients than in newly diagnosed patients, which suggested clonal expansion. Peripheral blood alone was examined, since thyroid tissue, which constituted the primary lesion, could not be accessed.

Its CDR3 holds 17 amino acids, cysteine through phenylalanine. Just the 51-base CDR3 DNA is kept, in frame starting at base 1. Reading the germline V gene gives CDR1 MDHEN and CDR2 SYDVKM. Trimming accounts for 6 bases at V and 0 bases at J, while the number of junction bases matched to no gene is 5. Turning to this clonotype: It lacks a known antigen. No per-base quality is available; no much larger clone lies one base away.

The library relied on multiplex PCR. The sequencer listed for this sample is Illumina HiSeq 4000. TCR beta libraries were built with iRepertoire HTBI primers and Arm-PCR amplification of CDR3 regions. Before sequencing, the PCR products went through gel purification. The published analysis was carried out like this. Across samples, 60 to 75 TRBV and around 15 TRBJ segments were identified and used for gene usage analysis of CDR3 amino acid clonotypes. Filtered high-quality paired reads were merged into contigs using COPE and FqMerger. BLAST was used to align contigs to the IMGT TRBV, TRBD and TRBJ reference genes, and CDR3 was defined following IMGT. Any clonotype with a frequency above 0.1% was classified as a highly expanded clone. Shannon entropy served as the measure of repertoire diversity, while the Gini coefficient captured V-J evenness. A clonotype found in more than one individual was treated as public. TCRdb redid the processing of the public reads, applying fastp at Q25 and MiXCR, and retained in-frame beta chains. Entries that share a CDR3 protein sequence are merged under the most common genes and DNA. The V and J calls follow TCRdb's processing rather than the paper's. The sample table lists fewer than 500,000 distinct CDR3 sequences, roughly 16% of them with a count of one. Of the sample, 12% is held by the ten largest clones.

This sample's time point label indicates: newly diagnosed GD, antithyroid drugs for less than 3 months. RNA was extracted from PBMCs in TRIzol for both TCR sequencing and RNA sequencing. The diagnosis of Graves' disease was made according to American Thyroid Association guidelines. Patients were recruited from an endocrinology department in Xi'an, China. From each patient, nine milliliters of peripheral blood was collected into an EDTA anticoagulant tube. PBMCs were isolated by Ficoll Paque Plus density gradient separation without further T cell sorting. An Agilent 2100 Bioanalyzer and agarose gel were used to check RNA quality, and a NanoDrop 2000 was used to measure RNA concentration. This sample was also put to use in a study of T cells in Graves' hyperthyroidism and ophthalmopathy. From the second report: Stable Graves' hyperthyroidism was defined as the absence of progression to ophthalmopathy over 18 months of follow-up. The hyperthyroidism patients were between 18 and 65 years old and newly diagnosed, with a disease duration of less than 2 months. Any patient with an uncontrolled infection, another autoimmune disease, pregnancy or lactation was excluded. Diagnoses relied on clinical symptoms, serum thyroxine and TRAb, thyroid ultrasound and orbital computed tomography. For the first round of RT-PCR on the TCR CDR3, the HTBI primer set was used together with the Qiagen OneStep RT-PCR kit. Most expanded thyroid clonotypes (frequency above 0.001) were also detected in blood, suggesting blood repertoires may reflect thyroid immune responses. In cross-validation, a model built on a 13 V-J signature told ophthalmopathy apart from stable hyperthyroidism with approximately 90% sensitivity and roughly 82% specificity, and in testing the same model reached 80%/75%. In validation, the model predicted progression to ophthalmopathy with approximately 71% sensitivity and roughly 72% specificity, a median of roughly seven months before onset. A discovery cohort of about a hundred patients, approximately 45 with Graves' ophthalmopathy and more than 55 with stable Graves' hyperthyroidism, was used to find distinguishing TCR V-J signatures. Prospective prediction of ophthalmopathy was tested in an independent validation cohort of 18 hyperthyroidism patients and 17 patients who later progressed to ophthalmopathy. The roughly 91 discovery patients were randomly divided into training and test sets at a 7:3 ratio. In addition, the study compared T-cell repertoires in thyroid tissue and in blood from about 6 Graves' hyperthyroidism patients. After sampling, hyperthyroidism patients received methimazole starting at 30 mg daily, and ophthalmopathy patients received high-dose intravenous methylprednisolone. A second multiplex PCR round built the libraries, followed by size selection and purification. Paired-end sequencing of the libraries was performed with 100 bp reads on an Illumina HiSeq2000. Raw data were processed with SOAPnuke, discarding reads with adapters, uncalled bases, mean Phred below 15, or no exact constant-primer or identifier match. High-quality paired reads were merged with COPE v1.2.5, and unique nucleotide sequences were defined as clonotypes. Clonotypes were aligned to IMGT TRBV, TRBD and TRBJ reference segments using MiTCR v1.1. The analysis was restricted to V-J combinations with a frequency above 0.0001, which together covered just over 98% of the repertoires. A TCS score was defined as the ratio of F50 (clonal expansion) to E x V (chaos), with BLOSUM62-based TCRdist applied between CDR3 peptides within each V-J. Welch's t-statistics and random forest reduced 514 V-J features to 13, which were used in a naive Bayes classifier (R e1071). Sample size was not statistically predetermined, and blinding of investigators to group allocation was not performed. The paper describes TCR Vbeta CDR3 sequencing of about 140 peripheral blood samples, made up of 43 ophthalmopathy patients, 70 to 80 hyperthyroidism patients and around 17 progressor patients.

Here the chain combines TRBV28 and TRBJ2-3; 14 of the junction bases match TRBD2. Sequenced here: peripheral blood mononuclear cells (PBMCs), sampled at new diagnosis, from a patient treated with antithyroid drugs. The sequence derives from a man aged 40-49 years with Graves disease. Donor details come from another sample of the same person, matched by shared clones. Read as DNA, the sequence is TGTGCCAGCAGCCCTGGGACTAGCGGGAGAAGCACAGATACGCAGTATTTT. Its protein product is CASSPGTSGRSTDTQYF.